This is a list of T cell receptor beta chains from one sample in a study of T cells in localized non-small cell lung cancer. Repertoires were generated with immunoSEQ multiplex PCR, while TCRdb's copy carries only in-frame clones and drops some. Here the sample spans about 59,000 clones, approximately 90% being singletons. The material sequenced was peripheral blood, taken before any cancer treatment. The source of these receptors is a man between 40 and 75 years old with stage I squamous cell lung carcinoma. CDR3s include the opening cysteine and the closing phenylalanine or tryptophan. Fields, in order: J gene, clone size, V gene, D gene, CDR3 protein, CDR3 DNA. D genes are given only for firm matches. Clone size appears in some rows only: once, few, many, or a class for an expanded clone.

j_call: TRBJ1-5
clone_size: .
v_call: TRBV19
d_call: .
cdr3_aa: CASSPQGNQPQHF
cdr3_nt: TGTGCCAGTAGTCCCCAGGGGAATCAGCCCCAGCATTTT

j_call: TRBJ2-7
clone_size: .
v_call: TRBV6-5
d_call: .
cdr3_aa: CASSYQKSIGSKQYF
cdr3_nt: TGTGCCAGCAGTTACCAAAAATCTATCGGGTCAAAGCAGTACTTC

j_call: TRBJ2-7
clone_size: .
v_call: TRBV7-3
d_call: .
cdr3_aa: CASSLHKGGYEQYF
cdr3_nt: TGTGCCAGCAGCTTACACAAGGGAGGCTACGAGCAGTACTTC

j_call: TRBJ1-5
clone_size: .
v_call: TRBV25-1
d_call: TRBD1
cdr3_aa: CASSDHTGGAYQPQHF
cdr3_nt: TGTGCCAGCAGTGATCACACAGGGGGCGCGTATCAGCCCCAGCATTTT

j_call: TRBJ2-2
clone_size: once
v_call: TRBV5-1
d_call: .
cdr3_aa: CASSSGTSNTGELFF
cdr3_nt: TGCGCCAGCAGCTCCGGGACATCGAACACCGGGGAGCTGTTTTTT

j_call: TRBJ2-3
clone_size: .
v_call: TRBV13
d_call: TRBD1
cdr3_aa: CASSSSSGTGLDTQYF
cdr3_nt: TGTGCCAGCAGCTCGTCGTCCGGGACAGGGTTAGATACGCAGTATTTT

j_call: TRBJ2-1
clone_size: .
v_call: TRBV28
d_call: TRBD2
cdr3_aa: CASLGTSPYNEQFF
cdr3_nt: TGTGCCAGCCTGGGGACTAGCCCCTACAATGAGCAGTTCTTC

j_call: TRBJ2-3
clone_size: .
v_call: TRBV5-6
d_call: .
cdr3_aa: CASSLTGPSTDTQYF
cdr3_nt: TGTGCCAGCAGCTTGACAGGACCTAGCACAGATACGCAGTATTTT

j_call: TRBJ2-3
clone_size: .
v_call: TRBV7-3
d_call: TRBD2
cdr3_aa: CASSSLSGRGTDTQYF
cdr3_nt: TGTGCCAGCAGCTCTCTTAGCGGGAGAGGCACAGATACGCAGTATTTT

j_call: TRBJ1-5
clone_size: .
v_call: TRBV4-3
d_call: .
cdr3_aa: CASSQAGGASNQPQHF
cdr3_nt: TGCGCCAGCAGCCAGGCCGGGGGGGCGAGCAATCAGCCCCAGCATTTT

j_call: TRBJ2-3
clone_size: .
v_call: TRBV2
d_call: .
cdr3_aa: CASIPGGGRTDTQYF
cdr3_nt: TGTGCCAGCATCCCCGGGGGCGGGCGCACAGATACGCAGTATTTT

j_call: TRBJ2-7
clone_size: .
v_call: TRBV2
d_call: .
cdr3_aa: CASLGRYSYEQYF
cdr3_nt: TGTGCCAGCCTCGGACGCTATAGCTACGAGCAGTACTTC

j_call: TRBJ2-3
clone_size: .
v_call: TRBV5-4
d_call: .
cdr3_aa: CASSLWGLKYTDTQYF
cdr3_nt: TGTGCCAGCAGCTTGTGGGGACTGAAGTACACAGATACGCAGTATTTT

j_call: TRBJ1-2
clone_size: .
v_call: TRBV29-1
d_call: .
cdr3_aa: CSVRGGLYGYTF
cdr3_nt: TGCAGCGTTAGAGGAGGGCTCTATGGCTACACCTTC

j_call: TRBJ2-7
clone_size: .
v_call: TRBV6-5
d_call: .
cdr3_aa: CASSYSRRAYEQYF
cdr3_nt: TGTGCCAGCAGTTACTCCCGAAGAGCTTACGAGCAGTACTTC

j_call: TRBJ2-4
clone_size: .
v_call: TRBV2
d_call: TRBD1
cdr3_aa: CASTRQGAGNIQYF
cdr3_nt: TGTGCCAGCACTAGACAGGGGGCGGGAAACATTCAGTACTTC

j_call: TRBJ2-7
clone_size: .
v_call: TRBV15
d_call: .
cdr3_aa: CATSSGQATYEQYF
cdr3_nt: TGTGCCACCAGCTCGGGGCAGGCCACCTACGAGCAGTACTTC

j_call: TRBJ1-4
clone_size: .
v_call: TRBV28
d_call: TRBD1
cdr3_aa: CASSGQGADDRTNEKLFF
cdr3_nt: TGTGCCAGCAGCGGACAGGGGGCTGACGACCGAACTAATGAAAAACTGTTTTTT

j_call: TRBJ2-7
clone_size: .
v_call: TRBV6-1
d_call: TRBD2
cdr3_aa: CASRSSGASYEQYF
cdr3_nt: TGTGCCAGCAGGAGTAGCGGGGCCTCCTACGAGCAGTACTTC

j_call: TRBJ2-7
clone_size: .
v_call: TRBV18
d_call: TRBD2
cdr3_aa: CASSYGTSGSREQYF
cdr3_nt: TGTGCCAGCTCGTACGGGACTAGCGGGAGCCGCGAGCAGTACTTC

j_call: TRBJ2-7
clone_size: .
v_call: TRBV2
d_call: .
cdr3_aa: CASSPNGQFLSEQYF
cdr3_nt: TGTGCCAGCAGTCCAAACGGACAGTTTTTGTCCGAGCAGTACTTC

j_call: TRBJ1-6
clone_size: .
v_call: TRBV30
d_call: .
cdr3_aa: CAWSVRQAGGSPLHF
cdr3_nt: TGTGCCTGGAGTGTACGGCAGGCAGGAGGGTCACCCCTCCACTTT

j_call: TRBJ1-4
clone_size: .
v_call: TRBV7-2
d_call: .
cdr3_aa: CASSFETTNEKLFF
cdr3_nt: TGTGCCAGCAGCTTTGAAACAACTAATGAAAAACTGTTTTTT

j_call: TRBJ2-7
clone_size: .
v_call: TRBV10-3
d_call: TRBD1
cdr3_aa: CASNEGTGTGLSYEQYF
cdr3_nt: TGTGCCTCAAATGAGGGCACCGGGACAGGTTTGTCCTACGAGCAGTACTTC

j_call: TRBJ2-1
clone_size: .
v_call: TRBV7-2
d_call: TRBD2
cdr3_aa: CASSLVSGTPPYNEQFF
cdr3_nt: TGTGCCAGCAGCTTAGTTAGCGGGACACCTCCTTACAATGAGCAGTTCTTC

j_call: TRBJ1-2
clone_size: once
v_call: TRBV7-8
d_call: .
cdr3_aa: CASSLSRSANYGYTF
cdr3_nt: TGTGCCAGCAGCCTCAGTCGGTCAGCTAACTATGGCTACACCTTC

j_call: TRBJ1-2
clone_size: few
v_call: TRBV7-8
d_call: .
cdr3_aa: CASSLIGTERGYTF
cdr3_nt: TGTGCCAGCAGCTTAATCGGGACGGAGCGTGGCTACACCTTC

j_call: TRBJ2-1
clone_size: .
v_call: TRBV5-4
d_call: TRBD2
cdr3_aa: CASSQWREGYNEQFF
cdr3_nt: TGTGCCAGCAGCCAGTGGCGGGAGGGGTACAATGAGCAGTTCTTC

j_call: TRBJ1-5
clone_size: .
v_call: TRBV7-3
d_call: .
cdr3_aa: CASSPAGGSNQPQHF
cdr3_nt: TGTGCCAGCAGCCCAGCGGGGGGAAGCAATCAGCCCCAGCATTTT

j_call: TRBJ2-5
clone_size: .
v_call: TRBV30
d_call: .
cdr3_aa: CAWKVPGAGETQYF
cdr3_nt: TGTGCCTGGAAGGTGCCGGGGGCAGGAGAGACCCAGTACTTC

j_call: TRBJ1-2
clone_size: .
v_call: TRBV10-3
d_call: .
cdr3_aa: CAISESTNSQYGYTF
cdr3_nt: TGTGCCATCAGTGAGTCGACCAACAGCCAATATGGCTACACCTTC

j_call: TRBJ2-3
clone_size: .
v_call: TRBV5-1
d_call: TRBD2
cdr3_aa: CASSFLAGVSDTQYF
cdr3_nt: TGCGCCAGCAGCTTTCTAGCGGGAGTTTCAGATACGCAGTATTTT

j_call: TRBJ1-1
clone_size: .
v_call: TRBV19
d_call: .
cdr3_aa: CATRQGPEAFF
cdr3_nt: TGTGCCACAAGGCAGGGGCCTGAAGCTTTCTTT